This TCR beta chain comes out of a study of T cells in Graves' hyperthyroidism and ophthalmopathy. General study points: Model predictions of ophthalmopathy came a median approximately 6.2 months before onset.

TCR beta CDR3 regions were amplified from RNA transcripts. The TCR CDR3 first-round RT-PCR relied on the HTBI primer set. Each CDR3 protein gets one entry after TCRdb re-called the multiplex PCR reads with MiXCR. The data show approximately 570,000 distinct CDR3 sequences, with about 20% seen just once and roughly 44% held by the top ten. Germline values: CDR1 GTSNPN, CDR2 SVGIG (reference sequence). This CDR3 comprises 13 residues. V lost 4 bases and J lost 7, with 11 bases in between. To note about this clonotype: Its antigen remains unidentified.

The gene calls are TRBV30 and TRBJ1-6, with D perhaps matching TRBD1 (6 bases). Input material: blood. This clonotype originated in a man between 35 and 55 years old with Graves' ophthalmopathy. The CDR3 loop is CAWNKGGNSPLHF. DNA of the CDR3: TGTGCCTGGAACAAAGGGGGAAATTCACCCCTCCACTTT.